Included here is one TCR beta chain sequence, with context. Its antigen is still unknown. Base qualities are not at hand, and no much larger clone is one base apart. This specimen comes from a study of beta chain features in type 1 diabetes (dated by TCRdb to 2016 to 2018). Background on the whole study: Mean age, gender distribution, total cell number and subset yield did not differ between patients and healthy donors. A total of around 110,000,000 sorted cells were examined across all samples, and a strong correlation was observed between cell number per subset and RNA yield. In the study, TCRB repertoires of sorted circulating CD4+ T cell subsets from recently diagnosed type 1 diabetes patients were compared with those of matched healthy donors. Whereas all 30 or so donors provided naive and central memory subsets, regulatory and stem cell-like memory subsets were isolated from just 8 patients and about 8 healthy donors.

Broad study findings and their caveats: PCR may preferentially amplify shorter templates, but because patient and control samples were amplified and corrected together, any resulting skew would affect both groups equally. Fewer insertions and more nucleotide deletions at VDJ recombination sites were observed in patients with type 1 diabetes, implying thymic rearrangement abnormalities. Naive, central memory and regulatory TCRB repertoires appeared to be more similar among patients than among healthy donors. Because cDNA was sequenced instead of genomic DNA, activated cells with high expression could be over-represented, although the groups did not differ in activation or CD3 levels. Because small numbers of individuals were included in the HLA sub-analyses, any influence of HLA type on TCRB rearrangement was left unresolved. In all four CD4+ subsets, TCRB CDR3 length was moderately but significantly shorter in type 1 diabetes patients.

All of the isolated RNA was reverse transcribed with the High Capacity cDNA Reverse Transcription Kit, so expressed TCRB transcripts were sequenced. Deep immunoSEQ sequencing was applied to naive, central memory and regulatory T cell samples, giving an average of roughly 3.5 million total reads per sample. Sorted cells were lysed in RLT buffer, and RNA was extracted using DNase-treated RNeasy Micro or Mini kits according to cell number. To prevent cross-contamination, each cell subset was processed individually, whereas patient and healthy donor samples were processed jointly. The immunoSEQ multiplex PCR was used to amplify TCRB sequences from cDNA, generating 87-bp fragments that spanned the CDR3 region. Sequencing of the amplicons was performed on the Illumina HiSeq platform. As for how the authors treated the data: Synthetic template baselines were used to correct PCR bias computationally, reads within Hamming distance 2 were collapsed together, and singletons that could not be merged were discarded. Reads were aligned against IMGT so that V, D and J genes, CDR3 length and insertions or deletions at six rearrangement sites could be assigned. Clonotype counts were normalized to sorted cell number within each subset before computing true diversity and Gini coefficients with the tcR R package. The overlap coefficient, calculated on TCRB nucleotide sequences, was used to quantify repertoire sharing. As a proxy for the pre-selection repertoire, out-of-frame TCRB sequences from naive cells were analyzed. TCRdb provides this immuneACCESS table in a form limited to in-frame rearrangements. Some clones are lacking; in checked studies, under half of them reflect an unresolved V gene, and why the rest are absent is not known. The V and J calls and clone size were taken over from that table, and D and trimming were inferred from the DNA. The sample profile shows 350,000 to 450,000 clones; approximately 12% of them were found once. The ten most abundant clones make up over 0.008% of the sample.

Each donor gave one peripheral blood draw, averaging roughly 120 mL, which was collected into heparinised tubes. Using a panel that included CD45RO, CCR7, CD25, CD127, CD95 and CD27, naive, central memory, regulatory and stem cell-like memory CD4+ T cells were sorted on a BD FACSAria II. Purity was above 95% for every sorted population. Right away, PBMCs were isolated by Lymphoprep density gradient centrifugation and were stained directly, with no culture step. Samples were stained and sorted in pairs, with one healthy donor and one patient per experiment, so that batch effects were minimized. Counted from cysteine to phenylalanine, this CDR3 has 14 amino acids. Only the CDR3 region is kept as DNA, spanning 42 bases read in frame from base 1. Taken from the germline V gene (reference sequence), the CDR1 and CDR2 loops are MNHNY and SVGAGI. V is shortened by 11 bases, J by 1 base, and the region joining them spans 17 bases.

The source material was naive CD4+ T cells from blood. Interpreted using the paper, the cell subset or site label stands for: true naive CD4+ T cells. The V and J genes are TRBV6-6 and TRBJ2-5, and perhaps TRBD1 as D gene, on 6 matching bases. The clonotype was recovered from a woman between 18 and 29 years old with type 1 diabetes. The CDR3 corresponds to CAGLGHLLQETQYF. The DNA reads TGTGCCGGTCTGGGACACCTTCTCCAAGAGACCCAGTACTTC.